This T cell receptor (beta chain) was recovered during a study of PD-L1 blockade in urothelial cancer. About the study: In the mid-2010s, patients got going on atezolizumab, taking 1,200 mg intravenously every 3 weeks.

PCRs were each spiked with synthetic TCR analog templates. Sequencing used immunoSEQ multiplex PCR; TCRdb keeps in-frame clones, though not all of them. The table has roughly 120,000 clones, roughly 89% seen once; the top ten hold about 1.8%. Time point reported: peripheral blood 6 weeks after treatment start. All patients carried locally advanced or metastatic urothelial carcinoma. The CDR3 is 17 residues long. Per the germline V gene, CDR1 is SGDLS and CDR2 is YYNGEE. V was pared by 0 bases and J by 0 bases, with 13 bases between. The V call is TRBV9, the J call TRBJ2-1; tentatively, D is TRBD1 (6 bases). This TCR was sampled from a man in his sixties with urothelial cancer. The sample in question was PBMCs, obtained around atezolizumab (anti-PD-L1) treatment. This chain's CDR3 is CASSVVPGASSYNEQFF. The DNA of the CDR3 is TGTGCCAGCAGCGTAGTTCCAGGGGCTTCCTCCTACAATGAGCAGTTCTTC.